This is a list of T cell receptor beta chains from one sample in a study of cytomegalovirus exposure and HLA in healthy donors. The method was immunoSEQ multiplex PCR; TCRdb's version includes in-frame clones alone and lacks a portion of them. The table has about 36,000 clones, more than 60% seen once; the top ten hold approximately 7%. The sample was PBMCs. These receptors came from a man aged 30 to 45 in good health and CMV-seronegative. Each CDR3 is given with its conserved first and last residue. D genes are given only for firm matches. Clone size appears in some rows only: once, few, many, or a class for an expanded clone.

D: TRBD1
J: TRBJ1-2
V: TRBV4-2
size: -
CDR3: CASSQAKGRQGEGGYTF
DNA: TGTGCCAGCAGCCAAGCTAAGGGTCGACAGGGGGAGGGTGGCTACACCTTC

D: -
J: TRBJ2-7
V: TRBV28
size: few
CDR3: CASSSPRSSTSNGGLYEQYF
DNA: TGTGCCAGCAGTTCCCCCCGCAGTTCCACGAGTAACGGAGGTTTATACGAGCAGTACTTC

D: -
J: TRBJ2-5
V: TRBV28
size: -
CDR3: CASTGPDSTQYF
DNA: TGTGCCAGTACAGGGCCCGATTCGACCCAGTACTTC

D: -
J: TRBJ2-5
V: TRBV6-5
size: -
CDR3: CASSTSFGYGETQYF
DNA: TGTGCCAGCAGTACGTCTTTCGGGTACGGAGAGACCCAGTACTTC

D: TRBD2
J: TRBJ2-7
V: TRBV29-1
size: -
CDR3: CSVAQREYEQYF
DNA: TGCAGCGTCGCCCAGCGGGAGTACGAGCAGTACTTC

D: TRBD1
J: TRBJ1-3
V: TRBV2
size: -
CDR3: CASSDRGHGNTIYF
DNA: TGTGCCAGCAGTGACAGGGGGCACGGAAACACCATATATTTT

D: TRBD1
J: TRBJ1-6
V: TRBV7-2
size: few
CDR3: CASSWDRGQSPLHF
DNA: TGTGCCAGCAGCTGGGACAGGGGGCAATCACCCCTCCACTTT

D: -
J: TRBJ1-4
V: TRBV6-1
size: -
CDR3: CASSGGGVGEKLFF
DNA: TGTGCCAGCAGTGGGGGAGGGGTTGGTGAAAAACTGTTTTTT

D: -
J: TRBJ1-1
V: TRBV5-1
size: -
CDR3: CASSATENTEAFF
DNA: TGCGCCAGCAGCGCGACAGAGAACACTGAAGCTTTCTTT

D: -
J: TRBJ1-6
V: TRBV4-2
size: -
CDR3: CASSHDRGVSTPLHF
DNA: TGTGCCAGCAGCCATGACCGAGGAGTCTCGACCCCCCTCCACTTT

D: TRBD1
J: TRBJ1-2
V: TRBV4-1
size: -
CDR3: CASSHLDRADYGYTF
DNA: TGCGCCAGCAGCCATCTGGACAGGGCGGACTATGGCTACACCTTC

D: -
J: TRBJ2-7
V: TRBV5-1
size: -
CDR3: CASRYTGGTYEQYF
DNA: TGCGCCAGCAGGTACACCGGAGGCACCTACGAGCAGTACTTC

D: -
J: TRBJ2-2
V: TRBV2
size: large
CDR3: CASSEEGGGNTGELFF
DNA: TGTGCCAGCAGCGAGGAGGGTGGGGGGAACACCGGGGAGCTGTTTTTT

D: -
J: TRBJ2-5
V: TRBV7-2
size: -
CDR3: CASSLILSGETQYF
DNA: TGTGCCAGCAGCTTAATCTTGAGCGGGGAGACCCAGTACTTC

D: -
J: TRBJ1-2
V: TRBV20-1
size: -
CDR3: CSARDSTEGFF
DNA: TGCAGTGCTAGAGATAGTACGGAGGGGTTCTTC

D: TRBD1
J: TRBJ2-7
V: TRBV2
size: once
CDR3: CASSRTGQGEQYF
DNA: TGTGCCAGCAGCCGGACAGGGCAAGGCGAGCAGTACTTC

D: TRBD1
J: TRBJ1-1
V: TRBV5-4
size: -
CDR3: CASAGQGLNTEAFF
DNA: TGTGCCAGCGCGGGACAGGGGTTGAACACTGAAGCTTTCTTT

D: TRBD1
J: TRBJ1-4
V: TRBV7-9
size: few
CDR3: CASSLDRGDEKLFF
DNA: TGTGCCAGCAGCCTGGACAGGGGGGATGAAAAACTGTTTTTT

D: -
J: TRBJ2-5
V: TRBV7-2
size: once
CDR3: CASSSTRKTQYF
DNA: TGTGCCAGCAGCTCTACGAGGAAGACCCAGTACTTC

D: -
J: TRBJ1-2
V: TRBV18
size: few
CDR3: CASSTTDYGYTF
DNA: TGTGCCAGCTCAACGACTGACTATGGCTACACCTTC

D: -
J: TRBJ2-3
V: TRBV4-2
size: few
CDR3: CASSQGAWGGPTDTQYF
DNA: TGTGCCAGCAGCCAAGGAGCGTGGGGGGGCCCCACAGATACGCAGTATTTT

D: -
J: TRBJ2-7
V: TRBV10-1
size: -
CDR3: CASSESLEGGQYF
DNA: TGCGCCAGCAGTGAGTCTCTGGAAGGGGGGCAGTACTTC

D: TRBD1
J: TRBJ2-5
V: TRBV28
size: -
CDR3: CASSSTGEYQETQYF
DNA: TGTGCCAGCAGTTCAACAGGGGAATACCAAGAGACCCAGTACTTC

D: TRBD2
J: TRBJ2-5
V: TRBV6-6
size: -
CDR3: CASSYSGGEWETQYF
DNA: TGTGCCAGCAGTTACTCGGGGGGGGAGTGGGAGACCCAGTACTTC

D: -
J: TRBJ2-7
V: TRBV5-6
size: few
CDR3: CASSLYYEQYF
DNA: TGTGCCAGCAGCTTATACTACGAGCAGTACTTC

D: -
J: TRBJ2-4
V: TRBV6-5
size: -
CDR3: CASSYSRLAKNIQYF
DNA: TGTGCCAGCAGTTACTCGAGACTAGCCAAAAACATTCAGTACTTC

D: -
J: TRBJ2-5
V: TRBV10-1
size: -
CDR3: CASSDDGAVRETQYF
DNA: TGCGCCAGCAGCGACGATGGTGCCGTCAGGGAGACCCAGTACTTC

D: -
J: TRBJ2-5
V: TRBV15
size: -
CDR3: CATSRGRDLSRETQYF
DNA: TGTGCCACCAGCAGAGGGCGGGACTTATCTCGGGAGACCCAGTACTTC

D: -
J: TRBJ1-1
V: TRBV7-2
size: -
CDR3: CASSLEGHYTEAFF
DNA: TGTGCCAGCAGCTTAGAGGGACATTACACTGAAGCTTTCTTT

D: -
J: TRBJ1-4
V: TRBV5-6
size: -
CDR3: CASSLAGDKLFF
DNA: TGTGCCAGCAGCTTGGCAGGGGACAAACTGTTTTTT

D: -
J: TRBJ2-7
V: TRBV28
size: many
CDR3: CASSLGGNEQYF
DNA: TGTGCCAGCAGTTTAGGGGGCAACGAGCAGTACTTC

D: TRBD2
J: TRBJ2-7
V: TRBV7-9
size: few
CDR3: CASSLLAGASYEQYF
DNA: TGTGCCAGCAGCTTGTTAGCGGGCGCCTCCTACGAGCAGTACTTC

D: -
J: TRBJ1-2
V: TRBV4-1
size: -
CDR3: CASSHTAAEGYGYTF
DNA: TGCGCCAGCAGCCACACAGCCGCCGAGGGCTATGGCTACACCTTC

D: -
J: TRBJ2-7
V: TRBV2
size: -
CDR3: CASSLGAGEQYF
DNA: TGTGCCAGCAGTCTAGGGGCAGGGGAGCAGTACTTC

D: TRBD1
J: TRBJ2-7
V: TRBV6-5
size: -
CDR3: CASRHGTGVYEQYF
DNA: TGTGCCAGCAGGCACGGGACAGGGGTCTACGAGCAGTACTTC

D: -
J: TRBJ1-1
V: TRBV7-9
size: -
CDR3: CASSPGGANTEAFF
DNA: TGTGCCAGCAGCCCGGGGGGGGCGAACACTGAAGCTTTCTTT

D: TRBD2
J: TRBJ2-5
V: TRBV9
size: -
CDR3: CASSVGVAGEETQYF
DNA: TGTGCCAGCAGCGTAGGGGTAGCGGGGGAAGAGACCCAGTACTTC

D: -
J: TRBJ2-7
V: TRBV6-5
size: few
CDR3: CASRPTSTWYEQYF
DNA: TGTGCCAGCAGGCCCACTAGCACTTGGTACGAGCAGTACTTC

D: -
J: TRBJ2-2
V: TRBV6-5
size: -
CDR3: CASSYSIGAGELFF
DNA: TGTGCCAGCAGTTACTCGATAGGGGCCGGGGAGCTGTTTTTT

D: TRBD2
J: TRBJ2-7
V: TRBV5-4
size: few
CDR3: CASSPTSGRNEQYF
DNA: TGTGCCAGCAGCCCGACTAGCGGGAGAAACGAGCAGTACTTC

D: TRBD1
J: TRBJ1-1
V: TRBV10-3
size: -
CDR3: CAISPDRETEAFF
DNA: TGTGCCATCAGTCCAGACAGGGAAACTGAAGCTTTCTTT

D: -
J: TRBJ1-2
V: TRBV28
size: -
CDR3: CASSTWTRKDYGYTF
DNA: TGTGCCAGCAGCACTTGGACTAGAAAGGACTATGGCTACACCTTC

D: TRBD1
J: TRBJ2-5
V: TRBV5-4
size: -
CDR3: CASSSPGQGGETQYF
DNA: TGTGCCAGCAGCTCGCCGGGACAGGGGGGGGAGACCCAGTACTTC

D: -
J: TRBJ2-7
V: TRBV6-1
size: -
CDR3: CASSENGGSSYEQYF
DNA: TGTGCCAGCAGTGAAAATGGCGGCAGCTCCTACGAGCAGTACTTC

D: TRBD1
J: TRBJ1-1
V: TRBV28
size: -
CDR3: CASSLRTGSPEAFF
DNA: TGTGCCAGCAGTCTCCGGACAGGGTCGCCTGAAGCTTTCTTT

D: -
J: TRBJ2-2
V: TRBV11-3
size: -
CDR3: CASSPTNTGELFF
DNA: TGTGCCAGCAGCCCCACGAACACCGGGGAGCTGTTTTTT

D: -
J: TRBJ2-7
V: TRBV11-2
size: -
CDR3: CASSPRRQAVYEQYF
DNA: TGTGCCAGCAGCCCAAGGAGGCAGGCGGTCTACGAGCAGTACTTC

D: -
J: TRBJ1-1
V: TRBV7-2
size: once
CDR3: CASSSSTEAFF
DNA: TGTGCCAGCAGCTCCTCCACTGAAGCTTTCTTT

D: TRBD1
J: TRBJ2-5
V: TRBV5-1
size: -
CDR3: CASSSWTGRETQYF
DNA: TGCGCCAGCAGCTCCTGGACAGGGCGAGAGACCCAGTACTTC

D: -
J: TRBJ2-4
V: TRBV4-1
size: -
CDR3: CASSLSPGAGAKNIQYF
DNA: TGCGCCAGCAGCCTCAGCCCGGGAGCGGGAGCCAAAAACATTCAGTACTTC

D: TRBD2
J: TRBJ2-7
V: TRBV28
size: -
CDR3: CASSPRLAGVYEQYF
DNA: TGTGCCAGCAGTCCACGACTAGCGGGGGTTTACGAGCAGTACTTC

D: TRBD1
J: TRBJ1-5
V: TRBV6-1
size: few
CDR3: CASSEVAGGHNQPQHF
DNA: TGTGCCAGCAGTGAAGTGGCAGGGGGGCACAATCAGCCCCAGCATTTT

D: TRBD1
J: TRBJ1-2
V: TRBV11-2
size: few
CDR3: CASSASGGYGYTF
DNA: TGTGCCAGCAGCGCCTCAGGGGGGTATGGCTACACCTTC

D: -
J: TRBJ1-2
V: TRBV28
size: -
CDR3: CASSLWGQGGYTF
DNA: TGTGCCAGCAGTTTATGGGGGCAAGGTGGCTACACCTTC

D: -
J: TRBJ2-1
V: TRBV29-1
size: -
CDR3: CSVESGGGEQFF
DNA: TGCAGCGTTGAGTCAGGGGGAGGTGAGCAGTTCTTC